This TCR beta chain appears in the sequencing data of a study of T cell repertoires in cytomegalovirus infection. Whole-study findings and limits: It was HLA-C-restricted CMV-specific TCR beta clonotypes that dominated the response ex vivo.

A few counts support this clonotype. Its antigen is unidentified. CDR3 length: 10 residues. Trimming removed 3 bases from V and 12 bases from J, with 9 bases in between. Germline V gene sequence: CDR1 SGHRS, CDR2 YFSETQ. Each CDR3 protein gets one entry after TCRdb re-called the reads with MiXCR. The data contain 830,000 or so distinct CDR3 sequences, approximately 30% of them singletons. This receptor was identified in a human donor in good health (CMV status not recorded). Some clones in this sample may be carry-over from other donors' samples. The chain is built from TRBV5-1 and TRBJ1-2; D is undetermined. The sample in question was cultured CD8+ T cells from PBMCs, obtained from culture after CMV antigen stimulation. This CDR3 reads CASSWTRDTF. The CDR3 DNA reads as TGCGCCAGCAGCTGGACCCGAGACACCTTC.